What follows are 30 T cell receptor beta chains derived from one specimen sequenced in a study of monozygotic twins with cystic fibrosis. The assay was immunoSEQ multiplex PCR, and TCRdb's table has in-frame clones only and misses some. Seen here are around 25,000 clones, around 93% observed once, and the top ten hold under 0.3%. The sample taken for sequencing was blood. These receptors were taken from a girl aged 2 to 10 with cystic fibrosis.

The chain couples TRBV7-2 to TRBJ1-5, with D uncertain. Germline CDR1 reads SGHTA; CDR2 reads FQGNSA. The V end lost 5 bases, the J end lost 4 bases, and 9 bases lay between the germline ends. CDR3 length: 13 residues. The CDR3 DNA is TGTGCCAGCAGCACTCGCCCGAATCAGCCCCAGCATTTT. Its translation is CASSTRPNQPQHF.

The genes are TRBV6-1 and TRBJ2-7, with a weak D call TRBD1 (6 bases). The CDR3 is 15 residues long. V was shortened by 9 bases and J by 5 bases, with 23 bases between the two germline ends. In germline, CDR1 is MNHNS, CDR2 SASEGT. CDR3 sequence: CASIRGPGLSDEQYF. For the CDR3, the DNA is TGTGCCAGTATCAGGGGTCCTGGGCTATCGGACGAGCAGTACTTC.

The CDR3 DNA follows: TGTGCCAGCAGCTTGGCGACAGCTGGGGCCAACGTCCTGACTTTC. Amino acids: CASSLATAGANVLTF. The chain joins TRBV5-4 to TRBJ2-6; maybe TRBD1 (5 bases). Germline lookup yields CDR1 SGHNT and CDR2 YYREEE (reference sequence). The CDR3 spans 15 residues. V gave up 0 bases and J gave up 2 bases, with 6 bases separating them.

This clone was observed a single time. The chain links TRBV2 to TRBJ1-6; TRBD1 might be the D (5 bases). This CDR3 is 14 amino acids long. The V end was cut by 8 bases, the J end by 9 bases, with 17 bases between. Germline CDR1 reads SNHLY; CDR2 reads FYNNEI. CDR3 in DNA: TGTGCCAGCTGGAAAGACAGTGGGTCTTCACCCCTCCACTTT. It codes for CASWKDSGSSPLHF.

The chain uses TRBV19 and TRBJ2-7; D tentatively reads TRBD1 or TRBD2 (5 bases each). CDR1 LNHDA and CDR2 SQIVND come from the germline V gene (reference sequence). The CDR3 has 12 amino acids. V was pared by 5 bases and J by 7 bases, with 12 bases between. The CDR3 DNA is TGTGCCAGTAGTGCTAGGGGACGGGAGCAGTACTTC. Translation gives CASSARGREQYF.

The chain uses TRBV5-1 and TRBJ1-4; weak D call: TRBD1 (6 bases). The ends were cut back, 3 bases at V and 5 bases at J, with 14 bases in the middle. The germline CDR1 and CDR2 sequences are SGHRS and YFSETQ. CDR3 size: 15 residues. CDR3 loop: CASSSPSGANEKLFF. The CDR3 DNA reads TGCGCCAGCAGCTCGCCCTCGGGGGCGAATGAAAAACTGTTTTTT.

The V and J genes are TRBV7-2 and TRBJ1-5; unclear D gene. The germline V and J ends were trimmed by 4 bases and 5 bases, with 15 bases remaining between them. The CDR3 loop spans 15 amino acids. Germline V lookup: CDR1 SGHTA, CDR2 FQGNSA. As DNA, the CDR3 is TGTGCCAGCAGCTCGACTCCGTCGGCGGATCAGCCCCAGCATTTT. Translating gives CASSSTPSADQPQHF.

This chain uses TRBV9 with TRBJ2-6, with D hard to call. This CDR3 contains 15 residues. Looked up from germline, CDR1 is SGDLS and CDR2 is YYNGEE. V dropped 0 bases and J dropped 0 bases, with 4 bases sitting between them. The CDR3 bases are TGTGCCAGCAGCGTAGGTAACTCTGGGGCCAACGTCCTGACTTTC. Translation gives CASSVGNSGANVLTF.

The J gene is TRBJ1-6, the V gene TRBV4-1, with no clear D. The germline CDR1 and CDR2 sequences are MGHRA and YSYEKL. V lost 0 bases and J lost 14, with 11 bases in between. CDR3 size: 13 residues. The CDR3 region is CASSQDLIAALHF. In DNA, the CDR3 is TGCGCCAGCAGCCAAGATCTGATTGCCGCCCTCCACTTT.

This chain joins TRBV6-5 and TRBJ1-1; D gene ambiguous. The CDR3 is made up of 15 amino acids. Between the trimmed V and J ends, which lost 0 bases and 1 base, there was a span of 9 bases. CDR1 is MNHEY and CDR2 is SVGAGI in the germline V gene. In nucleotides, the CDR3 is TGTGCCAGCAGTTACTCTGACGGGGAGAACACTGAAGCTTTCTTT. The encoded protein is CASSYSDGENTEAFF.

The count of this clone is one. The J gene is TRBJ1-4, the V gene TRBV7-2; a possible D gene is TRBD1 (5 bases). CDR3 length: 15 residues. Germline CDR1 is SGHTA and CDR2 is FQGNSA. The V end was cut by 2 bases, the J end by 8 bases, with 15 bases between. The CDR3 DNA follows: TGTGCCAGCAGCTTACAGATGGGGGGAGGGGAAAAACTGTTTTTT. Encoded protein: CASSLQMGGGEKLFF.

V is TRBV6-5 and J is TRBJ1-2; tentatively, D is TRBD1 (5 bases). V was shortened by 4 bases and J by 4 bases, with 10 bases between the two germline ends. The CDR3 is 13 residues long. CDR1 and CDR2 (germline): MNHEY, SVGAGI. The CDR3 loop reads CASSLGGIYGYTF. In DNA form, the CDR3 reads TGTGCCAGCAGTTTGGGGGGGATCTATGGCTACACCTTC.

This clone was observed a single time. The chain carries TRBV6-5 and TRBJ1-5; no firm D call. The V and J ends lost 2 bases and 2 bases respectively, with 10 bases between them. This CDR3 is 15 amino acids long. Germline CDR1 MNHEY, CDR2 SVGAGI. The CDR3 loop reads CASSYGVGRNQPQHF. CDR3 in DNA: TGTGCCAGCAGTTACGGGGTTGGGCGCAATCAGCCCCAGCATTTT.

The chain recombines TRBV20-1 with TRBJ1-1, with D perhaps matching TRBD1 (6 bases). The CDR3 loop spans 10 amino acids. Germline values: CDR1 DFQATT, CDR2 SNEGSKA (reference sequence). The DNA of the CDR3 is TGCGGGGGCGGGCACACTGAAGCTTTCTTT. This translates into CGGGHTEAFF.

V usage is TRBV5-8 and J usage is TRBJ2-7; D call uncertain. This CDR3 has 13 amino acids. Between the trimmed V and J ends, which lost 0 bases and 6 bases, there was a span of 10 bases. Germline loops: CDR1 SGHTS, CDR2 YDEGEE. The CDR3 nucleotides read TGTGCCAGCAGCTTGGGGCTGCTAATCGAGCAGTACTTC. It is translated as CASSLGLLIEQYF.

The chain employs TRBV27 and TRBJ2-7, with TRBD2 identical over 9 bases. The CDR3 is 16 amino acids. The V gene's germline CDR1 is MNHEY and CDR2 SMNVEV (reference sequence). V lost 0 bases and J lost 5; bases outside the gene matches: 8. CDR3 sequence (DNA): TGTGCCAGCAGTTTATCGGCGGGGGGGCCTATCAACGAGCAGTACTTC. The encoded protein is CASSLSAGGPINEQYF.

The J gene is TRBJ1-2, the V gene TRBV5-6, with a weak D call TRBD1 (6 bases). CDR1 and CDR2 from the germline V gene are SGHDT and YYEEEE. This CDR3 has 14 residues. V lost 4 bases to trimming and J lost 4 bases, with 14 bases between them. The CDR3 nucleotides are TGTGCCAGCAGCCCCCGCCCGGACAGCTATGGCTACACCTTC. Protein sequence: CASSPRPDSYGYTF.

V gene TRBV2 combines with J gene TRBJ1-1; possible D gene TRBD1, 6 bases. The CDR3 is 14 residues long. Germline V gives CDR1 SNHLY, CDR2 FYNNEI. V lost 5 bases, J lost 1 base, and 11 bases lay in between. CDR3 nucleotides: TGTGCCAGCAGTTTGGAGGGGGAGAACACTGAAGCTTTCTTT. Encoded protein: CASSLEGENTEAFF.

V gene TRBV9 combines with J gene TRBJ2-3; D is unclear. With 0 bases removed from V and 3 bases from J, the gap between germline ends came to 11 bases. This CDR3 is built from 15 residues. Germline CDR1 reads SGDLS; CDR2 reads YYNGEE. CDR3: CASSVAQEPTDTQYF. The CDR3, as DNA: TGTGCCAGCAGCGTAGCCCAAGAGCCGACAGATACGCAGTATTTT. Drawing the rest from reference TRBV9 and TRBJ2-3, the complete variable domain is DSGVTQTPKHLITATGQRVTLRCSPRSGDLSVYWYQQSLDQGLQFLIQYYNGEERAKGNILERFSAQQFPDLHSELNLSSLELGDSALYFCASSVAQEPTDTQYFGPGTRLTVL.

The CDR3 loop is CASSGRAGVNEKLFF. For the CDR3, the DNA is TGTGCCAGCAGCGGACGGGCAGGGGTTAATGAAAAACTGTTTTTT. The V and J genes are TRBV7-9 and TRBJ1-4, with a possible D match to TRBD1 (6 bases). The CDR3 runs to 15 residues. Germline CDR1 and CDR2: SEHNR and FQNEAQ (reference sequence). Trimming stripped 5 bases from V and 4 bases from J, with 14 bases between.

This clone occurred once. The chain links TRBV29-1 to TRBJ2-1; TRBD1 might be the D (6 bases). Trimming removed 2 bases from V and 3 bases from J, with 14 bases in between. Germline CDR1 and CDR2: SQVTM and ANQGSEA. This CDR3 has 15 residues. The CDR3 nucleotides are TGCAGCGTTGAAAAACGACAGGCACTCTACAATGAGCAGTTCTTC. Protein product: CSVEKRQALYNEQFF.

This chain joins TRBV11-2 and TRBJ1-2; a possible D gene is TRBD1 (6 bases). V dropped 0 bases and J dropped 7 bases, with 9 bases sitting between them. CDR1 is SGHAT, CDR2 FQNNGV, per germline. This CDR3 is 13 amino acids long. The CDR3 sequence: CASSLDHRVGYTF. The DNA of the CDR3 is TGTGCCAGCAGCTTAGACCACAGGGTTGGCTACACCTTC.

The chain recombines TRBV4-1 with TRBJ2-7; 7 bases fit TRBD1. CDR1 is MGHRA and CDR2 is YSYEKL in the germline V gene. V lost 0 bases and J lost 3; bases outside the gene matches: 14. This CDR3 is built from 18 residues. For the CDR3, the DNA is TGCGCCAGCAGCCAAGACCCATGGCTCCTGGGACAGCTCTACGAGCAGTACTTC. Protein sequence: CASSQDPWLLGQLYEQYF.

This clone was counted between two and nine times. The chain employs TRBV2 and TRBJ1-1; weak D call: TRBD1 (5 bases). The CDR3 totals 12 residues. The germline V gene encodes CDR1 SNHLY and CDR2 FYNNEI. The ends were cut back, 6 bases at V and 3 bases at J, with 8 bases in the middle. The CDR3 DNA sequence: TGTGCCAGCAGGGGGGAGCACACTGAAGCTTTCTTT. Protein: CASRGEHTEAFF.

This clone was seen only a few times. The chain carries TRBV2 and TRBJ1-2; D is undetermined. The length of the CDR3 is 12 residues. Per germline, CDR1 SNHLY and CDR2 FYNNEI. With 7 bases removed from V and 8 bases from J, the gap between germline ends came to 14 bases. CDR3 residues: CASTYEGNGYTF. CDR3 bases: TGTGCCAGCACCTACGAGGGTAACGGCTACACCTTC.

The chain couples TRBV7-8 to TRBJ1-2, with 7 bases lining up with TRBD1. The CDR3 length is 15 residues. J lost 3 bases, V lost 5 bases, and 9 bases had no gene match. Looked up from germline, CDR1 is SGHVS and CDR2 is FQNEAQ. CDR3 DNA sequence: TGTGCCAGCAGCCCACAGGGGAGGGCCCACTATGGCTACACCTTC. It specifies CASSPQGRAHYGYTF.

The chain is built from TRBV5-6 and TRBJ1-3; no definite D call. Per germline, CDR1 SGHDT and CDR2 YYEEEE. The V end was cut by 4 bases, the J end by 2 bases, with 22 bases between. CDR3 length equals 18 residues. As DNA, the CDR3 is TGTGCCAGCAGCCCCGGGTTGGAGGGTGGGGAAGCTGGAAACACCATATATTTT. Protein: CASSPGLEGGEAGNTIYF.

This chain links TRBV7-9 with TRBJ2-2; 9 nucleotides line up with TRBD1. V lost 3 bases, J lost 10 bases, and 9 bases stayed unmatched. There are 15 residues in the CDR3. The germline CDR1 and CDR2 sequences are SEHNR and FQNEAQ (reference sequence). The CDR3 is CASSLGGQGMMELFF. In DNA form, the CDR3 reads TGTGCCAGCAGCTTGGGTGGACAGGGGATGATGGAGCTGTTTTTT.

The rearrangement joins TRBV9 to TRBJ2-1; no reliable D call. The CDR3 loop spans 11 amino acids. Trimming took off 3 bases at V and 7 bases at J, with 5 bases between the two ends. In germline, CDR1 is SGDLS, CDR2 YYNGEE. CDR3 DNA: TGTGCCAGCAGCGGCAGTAATGAGCAGTTCTTC. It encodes CASSGSNEQFF.

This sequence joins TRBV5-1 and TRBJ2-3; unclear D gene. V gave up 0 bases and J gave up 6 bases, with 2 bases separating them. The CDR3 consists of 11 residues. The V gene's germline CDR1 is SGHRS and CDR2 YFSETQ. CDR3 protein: CASSLVDTQYF. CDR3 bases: TGCGCCAGCAGCTTGGTTGATACGCAGTATTTT.